This entry lists 32 T cell receptor beta chains sequenced from one sample in a study of shared clonotypes between healthy human individuals. The method was immunoSEQ multiplex PCR; TCRdb's version includes in-frame clones alone and lacks a portion of them. The top ten clones hold 12% of a sample with some 490,000 clones, approximately 82% of them seen once. Specimen: PBMCs. The receptors were sampled from a woman between 40 and 50 years old in good health. Some clones in this sample may be carry-over from other donors' samples.

This sequence joins TRBV11-2 and TRBJ1-2, with D perhaps matching TRBD1 (6 bases). The ends were cut back, 6 bases at V and 9 bases at J, with 17 bases in the middle. Germline loops: CDR1 SGHAT, CDR2 FQNNGV. The CDR3 runs to 13 residues. The CDR3 loop is CASSTDQGWSYTF. For the CDR3, the DNA is TGTGCCAGCAGTACCGACCAGGGGTGGAGCTACACCTTC.

This rearrangement joins TRBV6-1 to TRBJ1-1; D remains unclear. Trimming pared 8 bases from V and 7 bases from J, leaving 14 bases between. This CDR3 is 12 amino acids long. Germline V gene data show CDR1 as MNHNS and CDR2 as SASEGT. Here the CDR3 reads CASRLAAVEAFF. Written as DNA, the CDR3 is TGTGCCAGCCGTCTGGCGGCGGTTGAAGCTTTCTTT.

The gene calls are TRBV6-1 and TRBJ2-7; 9 bases are a match to TRBD1. Germline assignment: CDR1 MNHNS and CDR2 SASEGT. Unmatched junction bases numbered 4, after V lost 7 bases and J lost 0 bases. The CDR3 consists of 14 residues. The CDR3 loop reads CASTRQGVSYEQYF. The CDR3 DNA reads TGTGCCAGCACCCGACAGGGGGTCTCCTACGAGCAGTACTTC.

The chain carries TRBV19 and TRBJ2-1; D is perhaps TRBD2 (6 bases). This CDR3 spans 16 amino acids. From germline, CDR1 is LNHDA and CDR2 SQIVND (reference sequence). The ends were cut back, 7 bases at V and 9 bases at J, with 25 bases in the middle. CDR3 amino acids: CASISRSGLLDGEQFF. In DNA, the CDR3 is TGTGCCAGTATTAGTCGGTCGGGACTGCTTGACGGTGAGCAGTTCTTC. The full variable domain, in which reference TRBV19 and TRBJ2-1 provide the parts outside the CDR3, is DGGITQSPKYLFRKEGQNVTLSCEQNLNHDAMYWYRQDPGQGLRLIYYSQIVNDFQKGDIAEGYSVSREKKESFPLTVTSAQKNPTAFYLCASISRSGLLDGEQFFGPGTRLTVL.

The CDR3 sequence: CASRDTSYNEQFF. The CDR3 DNA reads TGTGCCAGCCGGGACACCTCCTACAATGAGCAGTTCTTC. The chain carries TRBV28 and TRBJ2-1; a possible D gene is TRBD1 (6 bases). Germline V gene lookup returns CDR1 MDHEN and CDR2 SYDVKM. V was trimmed by 8 bases and J by 0 bases, leaving 8 bases between them. The CDR3 runs 13 residues.

This clone was counted ten times or more. J is TRBJ2-2 and V is TRBV28; D could derive from TRBD1 or TRBD2 (5 bases each). Between the trimmed V and J ends, which lost 1 base and 6 bases, there was a span of 18 bases. Germline values: CDR1 MDHEN, CDR2 SYDVKM. The CDR3 covers 17 residues. The CDR3 sequence: CASSLSSPRRGAGELFF. CDR3 sequence (DNA): TGTGCCAGCAGTTTATCTTCCCCGCGTAGAGGGGCCGGGGAGCTGTTTTTT. Looking up the rest from reference TRBV28 and TRBJ2-2 gives the full variable domain: DVKVTQSSRYLVKRTGEKVFLECVQDMDHENMFWYRQDPGLGLRLIYFSYDVKMKEKGDIPEGYSVSREKKERFSLILESASTNQTSMYLCASSLSSPRRGAGELFFGEGSRLTVL.

The chain couples TRBV7-9 to TRBJ2-5; D is unclear. Trimming took off 7 bases at V and 5 bases at J, with 17 bases between the two ends. The CDR3 sequence is 14 residues long. Germline V gene lookup returns CDR1 SEHNR and CDR2 FQNEAQ (reference sequence). CDR3 residues: CASTLGVFKETQYF. The CDR3, as DNA: TGTGCCAGCACCCTAGGAGTCTTTAAGGAGACCCAGTACTTC.

The CDR3 nucleotides are TGTGCCAGCAGCCCAGAAAGGGCTGGGGCCAACGTCCTGACTTTC. Translation: CASSPERAGANVLTF. The rearrangement joins TRBV7-2 to TRBJ2-6; D is unresolved. V was trimmed by 5 bases and J by 2 bases, leaving 10 bases between them. The CDR3 is made up of 15 amino acids. CDR1 is SGHTA and CDR2 is FQGNSA in the germline V gene.

The gene calls are TRBV7-8 and TRBJ2-5; D remains unclear. Trimming cost V 2 bases and J 1 base, with 5 bases left between them. Germline V CDR1 and CDR2: SGHVS, FQNEAQ. The CDR3 spans 13 residues. The CDR3 region has the DNA TGTGCCAGCAGCTTACAGATCCAAGAGACCCAGTACTTC. As protein: CASSLQIQETQYF.

V and J are TRBV28 and TRBJ2-4; TRBD1 agrees at 10 bases. The CDR3 consists of 17 residues. J was trimmed by 3 bases and V by 6 bases; bases with no gene match: 11. The germline V gene encodes CDR1 MDHEN and CDR2 SYDVKM. This chain's CDR3 is CASSTGQGEWGKNIQYF. CDR3 coding DNA: TGTGCCAGCAGCACAGGACAGGGGGAGTGGGGCAAAAACATTCAGTACTTC. Filled out from reference TRBV28 and TRBJ2-4, the complete variable domain reads DVKVTQSSRYLVKRTGEKVFLECVQDMDHENMFWYRQDPGLGLRLIYFSYDVKMKEKGDIPEGYSVSREKKERFSLILESASTNQTSMYLCASSTGQGEWGKNIQYFGAGTRLSVL.

This chain links TRBV27 with TRBJ1-4; tentatively, D is TRBD1 (5 bases). The CDR3 has 19 residues. The V gene's germline CDR1 is MNHEY and CDR2 SMNVEV (reference sequence). Trimming shortened V by 0 bases and J by 0 bases, and 17 bases separated the two germline ends. CDR3 coding DNA: TGTGCCAGCAGTTTATCGAGGCAGGGCCGACTTTCAACTAATGAAAAACTGTTTTTT. It yields the protein CASSLSRQGRLSTNEKLFF.

V usage is TRBV19 and J usage is TRBJ2-7; D unclear. The CDR3 length is 13 residues. Trimming removed 6 bases from V and 3 bases from J, with 12 bases in between. CDR1 and CDR2 from the germline V gene are LNHDA and SQIVND (reference sequence). DNA of the CDR3: TGTGCCAGTAGCCCTGGATCAGACTACGAGCAGTACTTC. Residues: CASSPGSDYEQYF.

Concerning this clone itself: A read error is the likely source, as a far larger clone sits one nucleotide away. V and J are TRBV6-6 and TRBJ2-7; 8 bases are shared with TRBD2. In germline, CDR1 is MNHNY, CDR2 SVGAGI (reference sequence). With 11 bases clipped from V and 6 bases from J, the junction kept 9 bases outside the gene matches. The CDR3 sequence is 12 residues long. The CDR3 protein is CAASGGGLEQYF. CDR3 coding DNA: TGTGCCGCCAGCGGGGGAGGCCTCGAGCAGTACTTC.

This clone came up a few times. This chain uses TRBV7-2 with TRBJ2-3; tentatively, D is TRBD2 (5 bases). Trimming left V 1 base short and J 6 bases short, with 8 bases between. Germline values: CDR1 SGHTA, CDR2 FQGNSA. This CDR3 spans 13 amino acids. For the CDR3, the DNA is TGTGCCAGCAGCTTAGAGCGGCAGGATACGCAGTATTTT. This gives the protein CASSLERQDTQYF.

This rearrangement joins TRBV11-1 to TRBJ2-1; D is perhaps TRBD1 (6 bases). Trimming took 5 bases from V and 0 from J, leaving 14 bases between them. The CDR3 extends over 16 amino acids. Looked up from germline, CDR1 is SGHAT and CDR2 is FQDESV (reference sequence). The CDR3 DNA follows: TGTGCCAGCAGCGTAACCGGGACAAACTCCTACAATGAGCAGTTCTTC. It yields the protein CASSVTGTNSYNEQFF.

The chain joins TRBV7-9 to TRBJ2-1; TRBD2 agrees at 12 bases. Germline V gene data show CDR1 as SEHNR and CDR2 as FQNEAQ (reference sequence). The CDR3 consists of 17 residues. V lost 2 bases, J lost 6 bases, and 8 bases stayed unmatched. CDR3 nucleotides: TGTGCCAGCAGCTTATTCCCCACACTAGCGGGAGGCAATGAGCAGTTCTTC. Translated: CASSLFPTLAGGNEQFF.

This chain uses TRBV5-1 with TRBJ1-1, with TRBD1 matching 9 bases. The CDR3 loop spans 13 amino acids. Germline V lookup: CDR1 SGHRS, CDR2 YFSETQ. V shed 2 bases, J shed 10 bases, and the junction held 6 bases outside the gene matches. CDR3 in DNA: TGCGCCAGCAGCTTTGGGACAGGGAATGTAGCTTTCTTT. Protein sequence: CASSFGTGNVAFF.

The rearrangement links TRBV28 to TRBJ2-3, with 7 positions matching TRBD2. Germline-derived CDR1 and CDR2 are MDHEN and SYDVKM. Unmatched junction bases numbered 5, after V lost 10 bases and J lost 4 bases. CDR3 size: 12 residues. CDR3 amino acids: CATRGVPDTQYF. The CDR3 coding sequence is TGTGCCACCCGGGGGGTCCCAGATACGCAGTATTTT.

The CDR3 nucleotides read TGCAGCGCCATGGACAGGGGCACTGAAGCTTTCTTT. Its protein is CSAMDRGTEAFF. The chain links TRBV29-1 to TRBJ1-1, with 9 nucleotides matching TRBD1. The V and J ends lost 7 bases and 4 bases, in that order; junction bases with no gene match: 4. CDR3 size: 12 residues. CDR1 SQVTM and CDR2 ANQGSEA come from the germline V gene.

The chain links TRBV5-1 to TRBJ1-4; D unresolved. CDR1 is SGHRS, CDR2 YFSETQ, per germline. The CDR3 sequence is 14 residues long. Trimming stripped 5 bases from V and 7 bases from J, with 15 bases between. The CDR3 here is CASSSLSTGEKLFF. The CDR3 DNA reads TGCGCCAGCAGTTCCCTGTCGACGGGTGAAAAACTGTTTTTT.

Details on this clone: The sample holds other DNA sequences that translate to the same CDR3. This chain uses TRBV7-9 with TRBJ1-5; the match to TRBD1 covers 10 bases. The ends lost 5 bases at V and 4 bases at J; junction bases unmatched: 2. This CDR3 spans 14 amino acids. Germline V gives CDR1 SEHNR, CDR2 FQNEAQ (reference sequence). The CDR3 DNA sequence: TGTGCCAGCAGCAGGACAGGGGGGAATCAGCCCCAGCATTTT. Translation: CASSRTGGNQPQHF.

The rearrangement links TRBV5-6 to TRBJ2-5; D uncertain. CDR1 is SGHDT and CDR2 is YYEEEE in the germline V gene. CDR3 size: 14 residues. V lost 0 bases, J lost 1 base, and 7 bases lay in between. The CDR3 reads CASSLGLPQETQYF. In nucleotides, the CDR3 is TGTGCCAGCAGCTTGGGACTTCCCCAAGAGACCCAGTACTTC. Variable domain in full (rest from reference TRBV5-6 and TRBJ2-5): DAGVTQSPTHLIKTRGQQVTLRCSPKSGHDTVSWYQQALGQGPQFIFQYYEEEERQRGNFPDRFSGHQFPNYSSELNVNALLLGDSALYLCASSLGLPQETQYFGPGTRLLVL.

This clone was observed a handful of times. The rearrangement uses TRBV11-3 and TRBJ2-2, with unresolved D. Germline CDR1 reads SGHNT; CDR2 reads YENEEA. The CDR3 is 15 residues long. The V and J ends lost 0 bases and 7 bases respectively, with 12 bases between them. The CDR3: CASSLDSGVNGELFF. The DNA for the CDR3 is TGTGCCAGCAGCTTAGACTCTGGGGTGAACGGGGAGCTGTTTTTT.

The chain uses TRBV9 and TRBJ1-1; D ambiguous. The V gene lost 4 bases and the J gene lost 1 base, with 8 bases spanning the gap. This CDR3 is 13 amino acids long. The germline gives CDR1 SGDLS, CDR2 YYNGEE. CDR3 region: CASSPRPNTEAFF. CDR3 DNA: TGTGCCAGCAGCCCCCGTCCGAACACTGAAGCTTTCTTT.

This clone was recorded a few times. V and J are TRBV5-6 and TRBJ1-2, with 11 bases aligning to TRBD1. After removal of 4 bases from V and 5 bases from J, the junction contained 7 bases not matched to a gene. Germline values: CDR1 SGHDT, CDR2 YYEEEE. This CDR3 has 15 residues. CDR3 DNA sequence: TGTGCCAGCAGCCCTCCGGACAGGGGGCAATATGGCTACACCTTC. Amino acids: CASSPPDRGQYGYTF.

This chain uses TRBV2 with TRBJ1-1; a possible D gene is TRBD1 (5 bases). Deletions cut 7 bases from V and 4 bases from J, with 19 bases between. The CDR3 runs to 15 residues. Germline loops: CDR1 SNHLY, CDR2 FYNNEI. The CDR3 region is CASKRGVPFSTEAFF. CDR3 nucleotides: TGTGCCAGCAAACGGGGGGTTCCCTTCAGCACTGAAGCTTTCTTT.

The chain joins TRBV7-9 to TRBJ1-6; D gene unclear. Trimming removed 1 base at V and 10 bases at J, with 8 bases between. Germline V lookup: CDR1 SEHNR, CDR2 FQNEAQ (reference sequence). This CDR3 has 13 amino acids. CDR3: CASSLEGGSPLHF. CDR3 DNA: TGTGCCAGCAGCTTAGAAGGCGGGTCACCCCTCCACTTT.

This clone was counted a single time. CDR3 protein: CASSIWAQGARDNQPQHF. Written as DNA, the CDR3 is TGTGCCAGTAGTATATGGGCACAGGGGGCGCGGGACAATCAGCCCCAGCATTTT. This chain joins TRBV19 and TRBJ1-5, with TRBD1 matching 9 bases. Losses at the gene ends were 2 bases for V and 3 bases for J; bases not matched to a gene: 11. The germline gives CDR1 LNHDA, CDR2 SQIVND (reference sequence). CDR3 length: 18 amino acids.

This clone was seen a few times. The J gene is TRBJ2-6, the V gene TRBV4-3; D possibly matches TRBD1 or TRBD2 (5 bases each). Germline values: CDR1 LGHNA, CDR2 YSLEER. Trimming pared 0 bases from V and 2 bases from J, leaving 11 bases between. The CDR3 spans 17 residues. The CDR3 nucleotides read TGCGCCAGCAGCCAAGAGGGGGTAGGAACTGGGGCCAACGTCCTGACTTTC. Its protein product is CASSQEGVGTGANVLTF.

Details on this clone: The sample has other DNA sequences that encode this CDR3 too. This chain links TRBV7-2 with TRBJ1-2; 9 bases are a match to TRBD1. CDR1 SGHTA and CDR2 FQGNSA come from the germline V gene. This CDR3 comprises 13 residues. V dropped 5 bases and J dropped 5; count of bases not matched to a gene: 3. The CDR3 DNA reads TGTGCCAGCAGCCCGGGACAGGGATATGGCTACACCTTC. Translating gives CASSPGQGYGYTF. The full variable domain, in which reference TRBV7-2 and TRBJ1-2 provide the parts outside the CDR3, is GAGVSQSPSNKVTEKGKDVELRCDPISGHTALYWYRQSLGQGLEFLIYFQGNSAPDKSGLPSDRFSAERTGGSVSTLTIQRTQQEDSAVYLCASSPGQGYGYTFGSGTRLTVV.

About this clone itself: This sample includes further DNA sequences coding for the same CDR3. The chain uses TRBV5-1 and TRBJ1-4; D possibly corresponds to TRBD1 (6 bases). From germline, CDR1 is SGHRS and CDR2 YFSETQ. Trimming removed 2 bases from V and 7 bases from J, with 15 bases in between. The CDR3 loop spans 15 amino acids. The CDR3 DNA reads TGCGCCAGCAGCTTAGCAGGGGTAGTAAGTGAAAAACTGTTTTTT. Translating gives CASSLAGVVSEKLFF.

The chain employs TRBV29-1 and TRBJ2-3; 9 nucleotides match TRBD2. The germline CDR1 and CDR2 sequences are SQVTM and ANQGSEA. V lost 4 bases to trimming and J lost 0 bases; unmatched junction nucleotides: 8. The CDR3 is 16 residues long. CDR3 in amino acids: CSVGASGTASTDTQYF. The CDR3 DNA sequence: TGCAGCGTTGGGGCTAGCGGGACCGCTAGCACAGATACGCAGTATTTT.